The rows below give T cell receptor beta chains drawn from one sample of a study of T-cell reconstitution after alpha-beta-depleted transplantation in children. From the PCR reads, TCRdb called clonotypes with MiXCR, one entry per CDR3 protein. The table lists about 78,000 distinct CDR3 sequences, approximately 14% of them singletons. Source: PBMCs, mostly from graft donor cells, taken 180 days after TCRalphabeta/CD19-depleted stem cell transplant. The receptors come from a male patient aged 2 to 9 who had a stem cell transplant for acute lymphoblastic leukemia, so the T cells may come from the graft donor. CDR3s include the opening cysteine and the closing phenylalanine or tryptophan. D genes are given only for firm matches. Only some rows state a clone size, as once, few, many or a class for expanded clones.

size | J | V | D | CDR3 | DNA
- | TRBJ2-3 | TRBV3-1 | - | CASSQVGEPTDTQYF | TGTGCCAGCAGCCAAGTTGGGGAGCCCACAGATACGCAGTATTTT
- | TRBJ2-7 | TRBV20-1 | TRBD2 | CSAPGTSGRGEQYF | TGCAGTGCTCCCGGGACTAGCGGGAGGGGCGAGCAGTACTTC
- | TRBJ2-3 | TRBV5-1 | - | CASSLGASTDTQYF | TGCGCCAGCAGCTTGGGCGCTAGCACAGATACGCAGTATTTT
few | TRBJ2-2 | TRBV7-9 | - | CASSLWTNGELFF | TGTGCCAGCAGCCTGTGGACTAACGGGGAGCTGTTTTTT
few | TRBJ1-2 | TRBV15 | - | CATSPRTLANYGYTF | TGTGCCACCAGCCCCCGGACACTCGCGAACTATGGCTACACCTTC
- | TRBJ2-3 | TRBV20-1 | TRBD2 | CSAPGLAGGRDTQYF | TGCAGTGCACCGGGACTAGCGGGAGGACGGGATACGCAGTATTTT
- | TRBJ2-2 | TRBV7-7 | TRBD1 | CASSLLNRPLKGAHSKTNTGELFF | TGTGCCAGCAGCTTACTTAACCGACCGCTGAAGGGGGCGCATAGTAAAACGAACACCGGGGAGCTGTTTTTT
few | TRBJ1-2 | TRBV5-1 | TRBD1 | CASSLPKTGDGYTF | TGCGCCAGCAGCTTGCCCAAGACAGGGGATGGCTACACCTTC
few | TRBJ2-3 | TRBV6-5 | TRBD1 | CASKGATDTQYF | TGTGCCAGCAAGGGGGCCACAGATACGCAGTATTTT
- | TRBJ2-5 | TRBV7-2 | TRBD2 | CASSLGLAGERKTQYF | TGTGCCAGCAGCTTAGGGCTAGCGGGGGAGAGAAAGACCCAGTACTTC
many | TRBJ2-5 | TRBV29-1 | TRBD1 | CSVARTGQETQYF | TGCAGCGTTGCCCGGACAGGGCAAGAGACCCAGTACTTC
few | TRBJ2-7 | TRBV7-2 | TRBD2 | CASNSVAGGTHEQYF | TGTGCCAGCAACTCGGTAGCGGGAGGGACCCACGAGCAGTACTTC
few | TRBJ2-1 | TRBV28 | TRBD2 | CASSPSGRYNEQFF | TGTGCCAGCAGTCCTAGCGGGCGGTACAATGAGCAGTTCTTC
- | TRBJ2-3 | TRBV11-2 | TRBD1 | CASRRTGGVTDTQYF | TGTGCCAGCAGGAGGACAGGGGGGGTTACAGATACGCAGTATTTT
- | TRBJ2-3 | TRBV11-2 | - | CASSLLAGDTQYF | TGTGCCAGCAGCCTATTAGCCGGAGATACGCAGTATTTT
- | TRBJ2-1 | TRBV5-6 | - | CASSSGTPGSYNEQFF | TGTGCCAGCAGCTCCGGGACCCCCGGCTCCTACAATGAGCAGTTCTTC
few | TRBJ2-4 | TRBV6-1 | TRBD2 | CASSRLAGAVAKNIQYF | TGTGCCAGCAGCCGACTAGCGGGGGCCGTAGCCAAAAACATTCAGTACTTC
many | TRBJ2-7 | TRBV4-1 | TRBD2 | CASSQDLASGGNYEQYF | TGCGCCAGCAGCCAAGATCTGGCTAGCGGGGGGAACTACGAGCAGTACTTC
few | TRBJ2-5 | TRBV12-5 | TRBD1 | CASGWNPGQGGETQYF | TGTGCTAGTGGCTGGAACCCCGGACAGGGTGGAGAGACCCAGTACTTC
- | TRBJ2-7 | TRBV4-1 | TRBD1 | CASSQYTLDRVNEQYF | TGCGCCAGCAGCCAATATACCCTGGACAGGGTCAACGAGCAGTACTTC
- | TRBJ2-2 | TRBV7-9 | - | CASSLDVGANTGELFF | TGTGCCAGCAGCTTAGATGTAGGGGCGAACACCGGGGAGCTGTTTTTT
- | TRBJ2-3 | TRBV6-5 | - | CASSYMGTDTQYF | TGTGCCAGCAGTTACATGGGTACAGATACGCAGTATTTT
- | TRBJ2-5 | TRBV24-1 | - | CATSDLRQGQETQYF | TGTGCCACCAGTGATTTGCGGCAGGGCCAAGAGACCCAGTACTTC
few | TRBJ1-4 | TRBV7-2 | - | CASSLGGFGEKLFF | TGTGCCAGCAGCTTAGGAGGTTTCGGGGAAAAACTGTTTTTT
many | TRBJ2-1 | TRBV10-3 | TRBD2 | CAMGGLPGDEQFF | TGTGCCATGGGGGGACTACCCGGGGATGAGCAGTTCTTC
- | TRBJ2-3 | TRBV15 | TRBD2 | CATSRDLAGKAQYF | TGTGCCACCAGCAGAGATCTAGCGGGGAAAGCGCAGTATTTT
many | TRBJ2-3 | TRBV5-1 | TRBD2 | CASNLGGRLVDTQYF | TGCGCCAGCAACTTAGGCGGGAGATTAGTCGATACGCAGTATTTT
- | TRBJ2-1 | TRBV4-3 | TRBD2 | CASSHLLAGGPYNEQFF | TGCGCCAGCAGCCACTTACTAGCGGGGGGCCCTTACAATGAGCAGTTCTTC
- | TRBJ1-1 | TRBV6-2/TRBV6-3 | - | CASSPLAGSTEAFF | TGTGCCAGCAGTCCTCTTGCGGGGAGCACTGAAGCTTTCTTT
- | TRBJ2-1 | TRBV27 | - | CASSSGPYNEQFF | TGTGCCAGCAGTTCCGGGCCTTACAATGAGCAGTTCTTC
many | TRBJ2-7 | TRBV6-5 | - | CASSYGHRDNYEQYF | TGTGCCAGCAGTTACGGCCATCGGGACAACTACGAGCAGTACTTC
few | TRBJ2-1 | TRBV6-5 | - | CASSSGFQSSYNEQFF | TGTGCCAGCAGTTCCGGTTTCCAAAGCTCCTACAATGAGCAGTTCTTC
few | TRBJ1-2 | TRBV10-3 | TRBD1 | CAISATGRGYTF | TGTGCCATCAGTGCGACAGGGCGCGGCTACACCTTC
- | TRBJ1-6 | TRBV11-3 | - | CASSLEGRNSPLHF | TGTGCCAGCAGCTTAGAGGGCAGAAATTCACCCCTCCACTTT
many | TRBJ1-2 | TRBV12-3/TRBV12-4 | - | CASSLGHGYTF | TGTGCCAGCAGTTTGGGGCACGGCTACACCTTC
few | TRBJ2-7 | TRBV7-8 | - | CASSLQGHPYEQYF | TGTGCCAGCAGCTTACAAGGACACCCCTACGAGCAGTACTTC
- | TRBJ1-5 | TRBV20-1 | TRBD1 | CSAWWRGRINQPQHF | TGCAGTGCCTGGTGGAGGGGGCGGATCAATCAGCCCCAGCATTTT
- | TRBJ2-1 | TRBV2 | TRBD2 | CAGRLARDNEQFF | TGTGCCGGTAGACTAGCGAGGGACAATGAGCAGTTCTTC
- | TRBJ1-4 | TRBV6-1 | - | CASSRPGGVTNEKLFF | TGTGCCAGCAGTCGGCCAGGAGGGGTAACTAATGAAAAACTGTTTTTT
many | TRBJ2-7 | TRBV7-9 | TRBD1 | CASSLGTGNPYEQYF | TGTGCCAGCAGCTTAGGGACAGGGAATCCCTACGAGCAGTACTTC
- | TRBJ2-2 | TRBV27 | - | CASSLAGPSGELFF | TGTGCCAGCAGTTTAGCGGGACCGAGCGGGGAGCTGTTTTTT
many | TRBJ2-5 | TRBV12-3/TRBV12-4 | - | CASSLGYKETQYF | TGTGCCAGCAGTTTGGGGTATAAAGAGACCCAGTACTTC
- | TRBJ2-1 | TRBV12-3/TRBV12-4 | TRBD1 | CASSMARKGQQNNEQFF | TGTGCCAGCAGTATGGCACGAAAGGGACAGCAAAACAATGAGCAGTTCTTC
few | TRBJ2-7 | TRBV27 | TRBD2 | CASSALQRESYEQYF | TGTGCCAGCAGTGCCCTCCAGCGGGAGAGTTACGAGCAGTACTTC
many | TRBJ2-1 | TRBV4-1 | - | CASSQGGPGTQYNEQFF | TGCGCCAGCAGCCAAGGGGGCCCTGGGACACAATACAATGAGCAGTTCTTC
few | TRBJ1-1 | TRBV28 | - | CASSLYIGLLNTEAFF | TGTGCCAGCAGTCTATATATAGGGCTGTTGAACACTGAAGCTTTCTTT
few | TRBJ1-1 | TRBV20-1 | - | CSARPDLMNTEAFF | TGCAGTGCTAGGCCGGATCTCATGAACACTGAAGCTTTCTTT
few | TRBJ2-4 | TRBV5-1 | - | CASSLPGGNIQYF | TGCGCCAGCAGCTTGCCCGGGGGAAACATTCAGTACTTC
- | TRBJ1-1 | TRBV7-9 | - | CASSLQGYGEAFF | TGTGCCAGCAGCTTACAAGGGTATGGTGAAGCTTTCTTT
few | TRBJ2-3 | TRBV6-5 | TRBD1 | CASSSGGPDSDTQYF | TGTGCCAGCAGTTCAGGGGGCCCCGATTCAGATACGCAGTATTTT
few | TRBJ1-3 | TRBV20-1 | - | CSAKGGNTIYF | TGCAGTGCCAAGGGTGGAAACACCATATATTTT